This T cell receptor (beta chain) was captured in a study of cytomegalovirus exposure and HLA in healthy donors. The V end lost 0 bases, the J end lost 2 bases, and 13 bases lay between the germline ends. The CDR3 totals 16 residues. Germline CDR1 SGHRS, CDR2 YFSETQ. The primer mix had 60 Vbeta and 13 Jbeta primers. TCRdb's table, derived via immunoSEQ multiplex PCR, lists solely in-frame clones and lacks some. The sample yields about 160,000 clones, roughly four fifths seen once. The sequenced sample was PBMCs. The TCR comes from a man aged 50 or older in good health and CMV-seropositive. The rearrangement uses TRBV5-1 and TRBJ2-3; a possible D gene is TRBD2 (6 bases). CDR3 amino acids: CASSLDPGAYTDTQYF. CDR3 bases: TGCGCCAGCAGCTTGGACCCGGGAGCATACACAGATACGCAGTATTTT.